In this sample, the clone carrying this T cell receptor (beta chain) turned up many times. TCRdb passed the 5' RACE reads through MiXCR, listing each CDR3 protein once. Of 60,000 to 70,000 distinct CDR3 sequences in the sample, around 5% were seen once. This sample stems from a study of neurological immune-mediated disorders. J gave up 8 bases and V 3 bases, and 15 bases lay outside the gene matches. Germline values: CDR1 KGHDR, CDR2 SFDVKD. The CDR3 spans 18 residues. Sequenced: PBMCs. This clonotype originated in a human donor with multiple sclerosis. The donor label of this sample is uncertain. The rearrangement uses TRBV24-1 and TRBJ2-1; 10 bases are shared with TRBD1. CDR3 coding DNA: TGTGCCACCAGTGATGAGACAGACCGGGACAGGGGTTTGTATGAGCAGTTCTTC. It translates to CATSDETDRDRGLYEQFF.